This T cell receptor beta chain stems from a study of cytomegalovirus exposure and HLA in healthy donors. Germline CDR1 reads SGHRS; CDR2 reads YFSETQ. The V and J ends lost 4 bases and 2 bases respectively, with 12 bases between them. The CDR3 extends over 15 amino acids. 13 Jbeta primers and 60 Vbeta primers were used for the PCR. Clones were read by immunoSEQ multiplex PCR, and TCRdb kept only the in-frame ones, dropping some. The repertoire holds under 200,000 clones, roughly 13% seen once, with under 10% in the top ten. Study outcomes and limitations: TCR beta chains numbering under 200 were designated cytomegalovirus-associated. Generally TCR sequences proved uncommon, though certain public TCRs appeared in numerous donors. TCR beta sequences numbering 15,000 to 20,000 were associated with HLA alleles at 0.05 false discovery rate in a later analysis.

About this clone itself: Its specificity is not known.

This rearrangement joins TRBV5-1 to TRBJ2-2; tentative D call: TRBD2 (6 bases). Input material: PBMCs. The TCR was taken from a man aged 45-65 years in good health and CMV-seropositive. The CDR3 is CASSKIAANTGELFF. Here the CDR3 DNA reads TGCGCCAGCAGCAAGATAGCGGCCAACACCGGGGAGCTGTTTTTT.